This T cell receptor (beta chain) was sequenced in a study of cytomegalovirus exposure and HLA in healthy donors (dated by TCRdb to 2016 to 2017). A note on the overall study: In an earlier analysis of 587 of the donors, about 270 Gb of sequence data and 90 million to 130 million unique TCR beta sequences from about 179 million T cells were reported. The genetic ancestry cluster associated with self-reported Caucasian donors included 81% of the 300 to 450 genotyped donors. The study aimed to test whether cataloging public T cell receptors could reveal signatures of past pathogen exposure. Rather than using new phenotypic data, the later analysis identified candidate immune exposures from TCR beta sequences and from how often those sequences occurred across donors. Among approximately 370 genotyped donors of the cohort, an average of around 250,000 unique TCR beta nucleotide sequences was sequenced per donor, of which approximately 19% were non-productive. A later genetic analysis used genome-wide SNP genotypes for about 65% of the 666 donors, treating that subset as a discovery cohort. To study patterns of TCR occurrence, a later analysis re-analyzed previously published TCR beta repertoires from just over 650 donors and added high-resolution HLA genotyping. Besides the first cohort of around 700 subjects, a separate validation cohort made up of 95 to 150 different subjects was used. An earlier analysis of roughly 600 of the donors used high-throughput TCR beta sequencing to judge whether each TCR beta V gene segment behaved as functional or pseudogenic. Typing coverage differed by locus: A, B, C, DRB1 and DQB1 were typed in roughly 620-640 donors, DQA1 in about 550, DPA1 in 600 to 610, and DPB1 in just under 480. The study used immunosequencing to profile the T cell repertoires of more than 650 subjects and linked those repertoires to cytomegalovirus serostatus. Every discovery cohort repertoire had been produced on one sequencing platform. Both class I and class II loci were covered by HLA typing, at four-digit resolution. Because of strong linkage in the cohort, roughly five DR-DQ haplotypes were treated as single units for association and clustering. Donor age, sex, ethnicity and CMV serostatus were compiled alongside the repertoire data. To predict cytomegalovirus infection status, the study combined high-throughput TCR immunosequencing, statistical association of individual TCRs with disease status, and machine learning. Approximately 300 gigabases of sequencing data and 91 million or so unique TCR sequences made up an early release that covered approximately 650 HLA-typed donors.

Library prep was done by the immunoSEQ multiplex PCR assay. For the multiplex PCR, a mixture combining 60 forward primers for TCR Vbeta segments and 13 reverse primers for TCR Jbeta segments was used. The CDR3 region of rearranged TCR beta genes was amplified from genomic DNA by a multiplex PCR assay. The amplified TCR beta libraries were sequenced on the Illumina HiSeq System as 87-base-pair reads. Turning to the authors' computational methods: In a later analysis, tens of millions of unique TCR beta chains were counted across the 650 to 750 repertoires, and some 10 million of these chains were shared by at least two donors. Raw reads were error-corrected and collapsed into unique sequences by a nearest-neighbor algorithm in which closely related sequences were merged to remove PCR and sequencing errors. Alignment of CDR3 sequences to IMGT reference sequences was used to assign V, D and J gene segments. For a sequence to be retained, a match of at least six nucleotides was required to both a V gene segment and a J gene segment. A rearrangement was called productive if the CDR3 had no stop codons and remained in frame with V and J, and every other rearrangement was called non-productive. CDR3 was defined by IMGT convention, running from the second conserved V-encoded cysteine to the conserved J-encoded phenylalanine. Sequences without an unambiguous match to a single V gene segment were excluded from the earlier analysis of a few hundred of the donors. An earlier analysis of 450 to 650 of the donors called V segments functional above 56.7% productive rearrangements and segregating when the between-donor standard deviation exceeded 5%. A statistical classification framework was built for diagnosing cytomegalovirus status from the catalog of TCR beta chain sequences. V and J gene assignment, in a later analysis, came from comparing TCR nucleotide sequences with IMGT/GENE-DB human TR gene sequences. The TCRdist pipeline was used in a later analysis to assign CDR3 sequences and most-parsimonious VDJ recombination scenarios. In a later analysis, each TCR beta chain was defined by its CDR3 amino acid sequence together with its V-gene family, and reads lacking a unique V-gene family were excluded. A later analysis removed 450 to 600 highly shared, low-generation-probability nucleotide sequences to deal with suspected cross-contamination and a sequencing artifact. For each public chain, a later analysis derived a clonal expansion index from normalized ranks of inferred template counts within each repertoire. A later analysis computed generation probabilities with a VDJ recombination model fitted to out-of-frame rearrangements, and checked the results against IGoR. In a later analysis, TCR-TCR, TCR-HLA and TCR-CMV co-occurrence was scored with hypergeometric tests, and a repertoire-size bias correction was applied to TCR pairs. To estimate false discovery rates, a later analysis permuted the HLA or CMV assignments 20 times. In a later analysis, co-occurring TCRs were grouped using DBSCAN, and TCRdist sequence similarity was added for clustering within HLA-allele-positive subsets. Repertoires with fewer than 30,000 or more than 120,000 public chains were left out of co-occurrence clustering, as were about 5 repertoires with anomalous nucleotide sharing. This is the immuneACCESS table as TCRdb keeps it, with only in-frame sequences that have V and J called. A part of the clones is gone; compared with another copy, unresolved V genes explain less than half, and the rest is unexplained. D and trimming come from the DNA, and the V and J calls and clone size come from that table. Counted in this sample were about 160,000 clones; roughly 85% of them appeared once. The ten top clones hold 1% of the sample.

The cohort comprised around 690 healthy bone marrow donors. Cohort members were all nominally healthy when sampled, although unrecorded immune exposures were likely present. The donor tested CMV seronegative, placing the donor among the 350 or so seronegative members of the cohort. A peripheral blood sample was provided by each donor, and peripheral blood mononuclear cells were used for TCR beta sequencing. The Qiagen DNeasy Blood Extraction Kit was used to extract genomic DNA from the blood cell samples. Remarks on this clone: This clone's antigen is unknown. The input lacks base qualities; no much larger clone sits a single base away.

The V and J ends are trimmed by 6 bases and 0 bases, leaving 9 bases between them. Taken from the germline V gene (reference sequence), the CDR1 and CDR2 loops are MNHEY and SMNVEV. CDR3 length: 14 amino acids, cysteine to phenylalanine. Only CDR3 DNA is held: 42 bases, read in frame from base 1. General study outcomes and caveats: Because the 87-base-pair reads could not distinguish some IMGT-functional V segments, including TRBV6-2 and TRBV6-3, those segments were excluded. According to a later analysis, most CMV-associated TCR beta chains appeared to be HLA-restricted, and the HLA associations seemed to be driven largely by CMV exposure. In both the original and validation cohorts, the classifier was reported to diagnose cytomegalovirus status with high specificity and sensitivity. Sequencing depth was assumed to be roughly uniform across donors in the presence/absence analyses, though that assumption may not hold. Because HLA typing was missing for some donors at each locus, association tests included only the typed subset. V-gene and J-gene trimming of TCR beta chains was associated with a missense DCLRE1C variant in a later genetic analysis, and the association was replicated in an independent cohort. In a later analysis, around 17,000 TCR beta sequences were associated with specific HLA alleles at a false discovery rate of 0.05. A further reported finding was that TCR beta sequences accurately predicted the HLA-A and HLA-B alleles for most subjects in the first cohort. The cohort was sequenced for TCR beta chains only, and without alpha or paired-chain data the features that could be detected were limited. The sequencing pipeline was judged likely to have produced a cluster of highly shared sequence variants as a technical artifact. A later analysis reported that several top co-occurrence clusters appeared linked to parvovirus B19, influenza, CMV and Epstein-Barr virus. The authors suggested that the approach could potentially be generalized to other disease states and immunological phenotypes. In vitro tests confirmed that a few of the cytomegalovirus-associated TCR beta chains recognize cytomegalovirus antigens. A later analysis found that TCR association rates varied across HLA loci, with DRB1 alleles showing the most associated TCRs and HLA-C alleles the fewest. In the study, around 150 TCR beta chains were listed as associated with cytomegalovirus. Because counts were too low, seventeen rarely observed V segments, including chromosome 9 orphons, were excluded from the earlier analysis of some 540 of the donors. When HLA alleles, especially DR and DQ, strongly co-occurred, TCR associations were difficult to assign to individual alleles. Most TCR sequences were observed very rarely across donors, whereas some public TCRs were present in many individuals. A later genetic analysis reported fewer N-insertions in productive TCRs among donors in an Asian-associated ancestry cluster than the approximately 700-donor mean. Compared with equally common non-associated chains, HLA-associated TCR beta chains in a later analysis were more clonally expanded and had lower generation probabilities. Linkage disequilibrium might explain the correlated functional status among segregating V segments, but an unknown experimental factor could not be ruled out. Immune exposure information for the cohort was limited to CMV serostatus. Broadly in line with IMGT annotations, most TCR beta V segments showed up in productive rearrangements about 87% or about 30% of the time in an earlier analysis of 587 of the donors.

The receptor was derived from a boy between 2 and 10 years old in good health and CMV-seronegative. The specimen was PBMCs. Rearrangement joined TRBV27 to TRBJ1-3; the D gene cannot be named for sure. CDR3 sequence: CASSPFLSGNTIYF. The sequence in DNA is TGTGCCAGCAGCCCGTTCCTCTCTGGAAACACCATATATTTT.